This T cell receptor beta chain was obtained from a study of blood T cells in healthy people across ages. The study, taken as a whole, reports: Aged donors had fewer naive CD4+ cells and lower diversity than long-lived donors.

As regards this clonotype: Its matching antigen is unknown. This CDR3 is missing its conserved last phenylalanine or tryptophan, likely due to a read error.

The CDR3 is made up of 12 amino acids. Germline V gives CDR1 SEHNR, CDR2 FQNEAQ (reference sequence). V shed 4 bases and J 10 bases; nucleotides not matched to a gene: 5. The people who gave samples were healthy Caucasians from Russia, aged about 6 to 95. Each of the donors had roughly 10 milliliters of peripheral blood drawn into EDTA-treated Vacutainer tubes. Combining a sample-barcoded 5' primer with a J-beta primer mix, a second PCR ran for about 6 to 11 cycles. In TCRdb, the 5' RACE reads were re-called with MiXCR into one record per CDR3 protein. The table shows around 2 million distinct CDR3 sequences, with 35% to 50% occurring only once.

The rearrangement links TRBV7-9 to TRBJ1-1, with 8 bases matching TRBD1. This TCR was recovered from a human donor in good health. Sequencing input: blood. The CDR3 protein is CASSSGQGRAFC. CDR3 DNA: TGTGCCAGCAGCTCCGGACAGGGTAGAGCTTTCTGT.